This record covers a single TCR beta chain. Antigen specificity is unknown. These data belong to a study of Ad26.COV2.S vaccination and SARS-CoV-2 variants. Study as a whole: In the study, Ad26.COV2.S was injected intramuscularly once, or twice 56 days apart.

Assay: immunoSEQ multiplex PCR; the TCRdb copy retains only in-frame clones and omits some. Found here are about 350,000 clones, approximately 86% of them singletons; the top ten hold around 10%. Findings of the study overall: Individuals receiving vaccine had higher spike-specific TCR breadth than placebo recipients did. Comparable non-spike TCR breadth was observed in vaccine and placebo recipients. Reported findings describe substantial breadth in spike-specific CD8+ and CD4+ T cell responses following vaccination.

Noted treatment: 15 to 20 received Ad26.COV2.S at low or high dose, single or two shots; roughly five received placebo; per-sample allocation not given. All samples were drawn on day 63, counting from the first vaccine or placebo injection. Sequences were derived from peripheral blood, sampled in a trial of Ad26.COV2.S vaccine versus placebo. This clonotype was obtained from a person between 18 and 65 years old who received the Ad26.COV2.S COVID-19 vaccine or a placebo.

CDR3 in DNA: TGTGCCAGCAGTTGGGGAAAGTTTGGGGTAGTTCTGTATTTT. Protein: CASSWGKFGVVLYF. The genes are TRBV28 and TRBJ2-3; D not certain. The V gene lost 4 bases and the J gene lost 14 bases, with 22 bases spanning the gap. CDR3 size: 14 residues. Per germline, CDR1 MDHEN and CDR2 SYDVKM.